These T cell receptor beta chains were read from a single sample in a study of blood T cell repertoires in COVID-19. Measured with immunoSEQ multiplex PCR; TCRdb has only the in-frame clones, and not every one. The table records around 100,000 clones, approximately 86% of them present only once. The sample consisted of peripheral blood. The receptors originated from a man between 40 and 49 years old with acute or convalescent COVID-19. Both conserved end residues are part of each CDR3. A D gene is named only where the DNA matches it firmly. Clone size is stated in some rows and not others, as once, few, many or a class when expanded.

V gene	clone size	D gene	J gene	CDR3 protein	CDR3 DNA
TRBV5-1	-	-	TRBJ1-3	CASSFRGGENTIYF	TGCGCCAGCAGCTTTAGGGGTGGAGAAAACACCATATATTTT
TRBV2	once	-	TRBJ1-2	CASVGERGYTF	TGTGCCAGCGTCGGGGAGCGTGGCTACACCTTC
TRBV10-3	-	-	TRBJ2-7	CAISDRDSSYEQYF	TGTGCCATCAGTGACCGGGACTCATCCTACGAGCAGTACTTC
TRBV18	-	TRBD1	TRBJ2-2	CASSPGQDTGELFF	TGTGCCAGCTCACCCGGACAGGACACCGGGGAGCTGTTTTTT
TRBV5-6	-	TRBD2	TRBJ2-5	CASSSSGSGRYRETQYF	TGTGCCAGCAGCTCCTCGGGTAGCGGGAGGTACAGGGAGACCCAGTACTTC
TRBV19	once	TRBD2	TRBJ2-5	CASSPTSGNGQETQYF	TGTGCCAGTAGCCCAACTAGCGGGAACGGCCAAGAGACCCAGTACTTC
TRBV6-5	-	-	TRBJ1-1	CASHRLSQNTEAFF	TGTGCCAGCCACCGGTTATCTCAGAACACTGAAGCTTTCTTT
TRBV19	few	-	TRBJ1-2	CASTPVAGNGYTF	TGTGCCAGTACCCCCGTGGCAGGGAATGGCTACACCTTC
TRBV29-1	-	-	TRBJ2-2	CSVEAGPNTGELFF	TGCAGCGTTGAGGCAGGGCCGAACACCGGGGAGCTGTTTTTT
TRBV7-2	few	-	TRBJ2-7	CASSQAVQSYEQYF	TGTGCCAGCAGCCAAGCGGTACAGTCCTACGAGCAGTACTTC
TRBV7-8	-	-	TRBJ2-2	CASSSRDNRIYTGELFF	TGTGCCAGCAGCTCCAGGGACAATAGGATTTACACCGGGGAGCTGTTTTTT
TRBV7-2	-	-	TRBJ1-1	CASRLVTVNTEAFF	TGTGCCAGCAGACTTGTGACAGTTAACACTGAAGCTTTCTTT
TRBV27	-	-	TRBJ1-2	CASARRDTNYGYTF	TGTGCCAGCGCTCGAAGAGACACGAACTATGGCTACACCTTC
TRBV19	-	TRBD1	TRBJ2-7	CASSLRQGKYEQYF	TGTGCCAGTAGTCTACGACAGGGGAAGTACGAGCAGTACTTC
TRBV19	-	-	TRBJ1-2	CASSISGTRDGYTF	TGTGCCAGTAGTATCTCAGGGACAAGGGATGGCTACACCTTC
TRBV19	-	TRBD1	TRBJ2-3	CASSIRGQGRTDTQYF	TGTGCCAGTAGTATTAGGGGACAGGGCCGCACAGATACGCAGTATTTT
TRBV27	few	-	TRBJ2-7	CASSLWGDTGYEQYF	TGTGCCAGCAGTTTATGGGGTGACACAGGATACGAGCAGTACTTC
TRBV11-2	-	-	TRBJ2-7	CASSHPIGLPYEQYF	TGTGCCAGCAGCCATCCTATAGGACTACCCTACGAGCAGTACTTC
TRBV6-2/TRBV6-3	-	-	TRBJ2-1	CASIPGGRGRNEQFF	TGTGCCAGCATCCCCGGGGGGCGGGGACGCAATGAGCAGTTCTTC
TRBV7-2	-	TRBD2	TRBJ2-2	CASSLAGGPIGELFF	TGTGCCAGCAGCTTGGCGGGAGGGCCGATAGGGGAGCTGTTTTTT